This entry is about one T cell receptor (beta chain). The data are from a study of patients and donors after allogeneic stem cell transplantation. The CDR3 is 18 residues long. CDR1 is MGHRA, CDR2 YSYEKL, per germline. V lost 3 bases and J 1 base, leaving 21 bases between the germline ends. TCRdb recomputed calls from the RT-PCR reads with MiXCR, one row per CDR3 protein. This sample has approximately 90,000 distinct CDR3 sequences, with 5% found just once. The receptor was isolated from a human donor who was either an allogeneic HSCT recipient or a stem cell or donor lymphocyte infusion donor (not recorded which). It is not recorded whose cells these are; they may come from a transplant donor. The chain employs TRBV4-1 and TRBJ1-2; no definite D call. Sample: blood, either unsorted or a sorted T cell fraction (not recorded which). The CDR3 spells CASSHHGQTNLLNYGYTF. CDR3 coding DNA: TGCGCCAGCAGCCACCATGGGCAGACTAATCTCCTTAACTATGGCTACACCTTC.